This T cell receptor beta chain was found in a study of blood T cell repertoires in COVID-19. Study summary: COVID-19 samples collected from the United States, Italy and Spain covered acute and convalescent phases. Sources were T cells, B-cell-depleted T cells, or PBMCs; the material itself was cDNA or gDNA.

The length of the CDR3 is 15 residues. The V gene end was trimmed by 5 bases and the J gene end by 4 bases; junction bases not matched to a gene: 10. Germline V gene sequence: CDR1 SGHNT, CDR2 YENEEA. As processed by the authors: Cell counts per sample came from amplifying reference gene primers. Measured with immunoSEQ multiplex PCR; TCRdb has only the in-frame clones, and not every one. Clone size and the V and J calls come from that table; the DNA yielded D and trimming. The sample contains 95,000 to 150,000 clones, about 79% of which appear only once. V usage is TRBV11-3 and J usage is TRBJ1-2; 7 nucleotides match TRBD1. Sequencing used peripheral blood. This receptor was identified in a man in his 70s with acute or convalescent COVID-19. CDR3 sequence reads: CASSSYRGTGYGYTF. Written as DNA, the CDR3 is TGTGCCAGCAGCAGTTACAGGGGCACAGGCTATGGCTACACCTTC.